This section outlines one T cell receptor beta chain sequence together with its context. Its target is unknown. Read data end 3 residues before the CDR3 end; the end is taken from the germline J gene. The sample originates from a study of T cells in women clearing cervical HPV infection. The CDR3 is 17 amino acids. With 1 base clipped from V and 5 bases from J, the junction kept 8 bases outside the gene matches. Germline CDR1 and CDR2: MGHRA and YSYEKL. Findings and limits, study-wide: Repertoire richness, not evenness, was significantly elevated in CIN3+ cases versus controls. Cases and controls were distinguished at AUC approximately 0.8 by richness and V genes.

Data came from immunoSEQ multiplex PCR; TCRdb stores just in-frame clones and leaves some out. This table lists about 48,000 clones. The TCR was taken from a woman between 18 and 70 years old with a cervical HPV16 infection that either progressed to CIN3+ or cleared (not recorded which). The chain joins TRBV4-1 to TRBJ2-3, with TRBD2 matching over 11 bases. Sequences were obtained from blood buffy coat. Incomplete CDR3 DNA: TGCGCCAGCAGCCAAGCTACTAGCGGGGGAGATTTAGATACG. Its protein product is CASSQATSGGDLDT. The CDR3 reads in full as CASSQATSGGDLDTQYF.